The TCR beta chain under discussion was sequenced for a study of T cells in women clearing cervical HPV infection. To note about this clone: The read stops 3 residues short of the end of the CDR3; the missing end is completed from the germline J gene.

Dot-blot hybridization genotyped cervical HPV amplified with MY09/MY11 PCR. Sequencing was performed with immunoSEQ multiplex PCR; in TCRdb, only in-frame clones are kept and a portion is missing. The sample holds around 31,000 clones. There are 13 residues in the CDR3. Germline-derived CDR1 and CDR2 are SEHNR and FQNEAQ (reference sequence). The chain employs TRBV7-9 and TRBJ2-3, with 9 bases lining up with TRBD2. The sequenced material came from blood buffy coat. The sequence derives from a woman aged 18-69 years with a cervical HPV16 infection that either progressed to CIN3+ or cleared (not recorded which). CDR3 sequence reads: CASSRGGDQPQYF. CDR3 DNA, as far as it was read: TGTGCCAGCAGCCGCGGGGGGGACCAGCCG.